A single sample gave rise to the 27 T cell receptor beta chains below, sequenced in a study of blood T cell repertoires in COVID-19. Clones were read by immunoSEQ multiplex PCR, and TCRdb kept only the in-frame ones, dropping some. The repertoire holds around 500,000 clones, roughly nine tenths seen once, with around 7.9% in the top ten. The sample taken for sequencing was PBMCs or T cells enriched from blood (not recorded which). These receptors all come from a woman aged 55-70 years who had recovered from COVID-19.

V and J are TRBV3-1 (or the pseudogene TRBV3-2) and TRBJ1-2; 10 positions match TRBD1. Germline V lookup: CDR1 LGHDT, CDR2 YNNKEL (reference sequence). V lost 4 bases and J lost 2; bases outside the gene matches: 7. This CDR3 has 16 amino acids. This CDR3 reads CASSLFGTGENYGYTF. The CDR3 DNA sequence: TGTGCCAGCAGCCTATTTGGGACAGGGGAAAACTATGGCTACACCTTC.

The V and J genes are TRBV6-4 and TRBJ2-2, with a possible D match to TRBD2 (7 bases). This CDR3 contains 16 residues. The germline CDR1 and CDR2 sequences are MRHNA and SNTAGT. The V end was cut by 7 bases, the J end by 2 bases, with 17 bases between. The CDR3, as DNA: TGTGCCAGCAACAAAGACGGGGGGACAAACACCGGGGAGCTGTTTTTT. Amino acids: CASNKDGGTNTGELFF.

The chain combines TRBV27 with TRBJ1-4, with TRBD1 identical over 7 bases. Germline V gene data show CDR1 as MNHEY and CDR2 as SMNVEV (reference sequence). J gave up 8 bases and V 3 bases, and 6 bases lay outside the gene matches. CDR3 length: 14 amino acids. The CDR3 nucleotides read TGTGCCAGCAGTTTCCGACAGGGTGGGGAAAAACTGTTTTTT. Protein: CASSFRQGGEKLFF.

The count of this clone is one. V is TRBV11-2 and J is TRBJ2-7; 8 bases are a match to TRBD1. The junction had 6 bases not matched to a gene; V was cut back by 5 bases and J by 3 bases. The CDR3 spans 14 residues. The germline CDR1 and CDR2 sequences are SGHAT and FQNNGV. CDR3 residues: CASSADRGGYEQYF. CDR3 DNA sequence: TGTGCCAGCAGCGCCGACAGGGGCGGCTACGAGCAGTACTTC.

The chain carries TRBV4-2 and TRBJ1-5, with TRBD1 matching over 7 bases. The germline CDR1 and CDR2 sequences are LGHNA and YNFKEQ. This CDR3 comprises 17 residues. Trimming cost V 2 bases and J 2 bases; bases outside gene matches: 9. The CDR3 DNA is TGTGCCAGCAGCCAACCTAGACAGGGCCTCGGCAATCAGCCCCAGCATTTT. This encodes CASSQPRQGLGNQPQHF.

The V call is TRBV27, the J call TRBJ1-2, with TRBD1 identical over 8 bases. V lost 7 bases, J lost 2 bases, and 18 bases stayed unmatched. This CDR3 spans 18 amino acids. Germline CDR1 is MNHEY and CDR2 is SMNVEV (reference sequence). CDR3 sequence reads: CASNLNMGAGGVNYGYTF. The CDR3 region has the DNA TGTGCCAGCAACTTAAATATGGGGGCAGGGGGCGTAAACTATGGCTACACCTTC.

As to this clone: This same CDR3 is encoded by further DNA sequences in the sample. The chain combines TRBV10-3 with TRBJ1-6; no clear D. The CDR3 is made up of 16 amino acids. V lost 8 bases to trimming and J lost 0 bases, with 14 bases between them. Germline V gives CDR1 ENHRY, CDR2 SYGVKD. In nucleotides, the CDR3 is TGTGCCATCTCTGAGGGAGGGAGCTCCTATAATTCACCCCTCCACTTT. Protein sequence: CAISEGGSSYNSPLHF.

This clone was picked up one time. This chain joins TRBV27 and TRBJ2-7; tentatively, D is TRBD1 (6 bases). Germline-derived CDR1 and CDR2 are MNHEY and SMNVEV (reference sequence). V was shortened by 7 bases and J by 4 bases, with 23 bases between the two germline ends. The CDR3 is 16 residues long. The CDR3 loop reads CASNSRPGQDPYEQYF. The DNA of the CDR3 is TGTGCCAGCAATTCCCGACCGGGACAAGACCCATACGAGCAGTACTTC.

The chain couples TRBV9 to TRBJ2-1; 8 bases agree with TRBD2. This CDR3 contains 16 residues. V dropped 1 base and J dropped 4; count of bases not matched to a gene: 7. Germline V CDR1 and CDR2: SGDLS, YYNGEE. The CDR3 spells CASSVFAGGRYNEQFF. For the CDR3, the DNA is TGTGCCAGCAGCGTATTTGCGGGGGGTCGATACAATGAGCAGTTCTTC. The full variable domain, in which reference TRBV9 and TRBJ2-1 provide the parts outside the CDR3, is DSGVTQTPKHLITATGQRVTLRCSPRSGDLSVYWYQQSLDQGLQFLIQYYNGEERAKGNILERFSAQQFPDLHSELNLSSLELGDSALYFCASSVFAGGRYNEQFFGPGTRLTVL.

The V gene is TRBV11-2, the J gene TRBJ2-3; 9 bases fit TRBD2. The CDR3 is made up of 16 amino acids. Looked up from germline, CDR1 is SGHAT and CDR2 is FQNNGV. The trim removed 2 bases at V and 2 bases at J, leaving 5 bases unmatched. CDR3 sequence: CASSLRERGDTDTQYF. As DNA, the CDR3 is TGTGCCAGCAGCTTAAGGGAGCGGGGGGACACAGATACGCAGTATTTT. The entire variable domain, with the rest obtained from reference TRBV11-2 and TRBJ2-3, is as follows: EAGVAQSPRYKIIEKRQSVAFWCNPISGHATLYWYQQILGQGPKLLIQFQNNGVVDDSQLPKDRFSAERLKGVDSTLKIQPAKLEDSAVYLCASSLRERGDTDTQYFGPGTRLTVL.

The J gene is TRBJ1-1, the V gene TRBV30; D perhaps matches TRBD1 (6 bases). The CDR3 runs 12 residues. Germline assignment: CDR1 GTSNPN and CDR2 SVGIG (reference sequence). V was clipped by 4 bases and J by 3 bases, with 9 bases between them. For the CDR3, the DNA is TGTGCCTGGAACAGGGTCCACACTGAAGCTTTCTTT. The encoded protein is CAWNRVHTEAFF.

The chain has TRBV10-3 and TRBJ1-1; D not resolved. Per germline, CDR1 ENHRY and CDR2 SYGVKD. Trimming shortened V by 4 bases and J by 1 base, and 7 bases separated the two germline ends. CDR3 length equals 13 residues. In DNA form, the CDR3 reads TGTGCCATCAGTGCGTCAGCGAACACTGAAGCTTTCTTT. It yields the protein CAISASANTEAFF.

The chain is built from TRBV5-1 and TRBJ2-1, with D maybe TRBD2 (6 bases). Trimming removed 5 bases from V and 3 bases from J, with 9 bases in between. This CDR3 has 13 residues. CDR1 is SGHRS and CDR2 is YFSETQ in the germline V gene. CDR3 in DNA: TGCGCCAGCAGGGGACTTAACTACAATGAGCAGTTCTTC. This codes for CASRGLNYNEQFF.

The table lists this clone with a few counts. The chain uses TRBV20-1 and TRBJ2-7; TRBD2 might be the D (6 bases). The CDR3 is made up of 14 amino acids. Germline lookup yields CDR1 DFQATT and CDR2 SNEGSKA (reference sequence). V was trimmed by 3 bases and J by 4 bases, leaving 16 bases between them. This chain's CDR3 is CSASVGTAVYEQYF. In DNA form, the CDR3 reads TGCAGTGCTAGTGTCGGGACTGCCGTTTACGAGCAGTACTTC.

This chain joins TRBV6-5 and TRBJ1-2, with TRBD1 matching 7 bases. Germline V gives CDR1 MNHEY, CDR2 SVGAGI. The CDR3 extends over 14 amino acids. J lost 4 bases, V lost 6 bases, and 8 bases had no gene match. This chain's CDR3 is CASRTTGTRYGYTF. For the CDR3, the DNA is TGTGCCAGCAGAACGACAGGGACCCGCTATGGCTACACCTTC.

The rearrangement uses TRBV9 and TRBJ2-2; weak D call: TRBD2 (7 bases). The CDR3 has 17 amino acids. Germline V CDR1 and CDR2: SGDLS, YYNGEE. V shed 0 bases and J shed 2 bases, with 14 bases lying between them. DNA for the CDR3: TGTGCCAGCAGCGTAGTAAGGGGGGGAAGTAACACCGGGGAGCTGTTTTTT. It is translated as CASSVVRGGSNTGELFF.

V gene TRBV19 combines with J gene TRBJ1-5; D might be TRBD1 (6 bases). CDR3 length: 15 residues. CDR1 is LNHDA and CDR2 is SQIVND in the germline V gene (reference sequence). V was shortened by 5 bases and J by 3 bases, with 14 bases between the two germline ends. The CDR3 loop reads CASSWDGGANQPQHF. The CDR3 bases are TGTGCCAGTAGTTGGGACGGGGGGGCCAATCAGCCCCAGCATTTT.

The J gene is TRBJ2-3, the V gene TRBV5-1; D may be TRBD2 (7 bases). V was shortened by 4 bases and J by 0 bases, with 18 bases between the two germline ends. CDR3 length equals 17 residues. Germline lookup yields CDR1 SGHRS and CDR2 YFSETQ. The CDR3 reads CASSPSGGPTSTDTQYF. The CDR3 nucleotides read TGCGCCAGCAGCCCCTCCGGGGGGCCTACTAGCACAGATACGCAGTATTTT.

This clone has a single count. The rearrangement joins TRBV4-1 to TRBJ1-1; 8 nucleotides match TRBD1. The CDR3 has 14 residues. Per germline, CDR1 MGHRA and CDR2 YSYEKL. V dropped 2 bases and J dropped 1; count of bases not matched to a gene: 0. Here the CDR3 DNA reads TGCGCCAGCAGCCAACAGGGGGCGAACACTGAAGCTTTCTTT. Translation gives CASSQQGANTEAFF.

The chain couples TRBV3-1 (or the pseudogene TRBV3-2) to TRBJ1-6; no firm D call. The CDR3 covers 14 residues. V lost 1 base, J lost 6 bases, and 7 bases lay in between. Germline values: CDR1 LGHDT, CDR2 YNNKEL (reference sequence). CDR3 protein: CASSQAVPNSPLHF. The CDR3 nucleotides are TGTGCCAGCAGCCAAGCGGTGCCTAATTCACCCCTCCACTTT.

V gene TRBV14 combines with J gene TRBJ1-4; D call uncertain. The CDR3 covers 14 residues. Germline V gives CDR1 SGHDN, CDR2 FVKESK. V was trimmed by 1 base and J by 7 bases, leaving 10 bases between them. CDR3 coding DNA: TGTGCCAGCAGCCAAGGGCAGGCTCGTGAAAAACTGTTTTTT. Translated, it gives CASSQGQAREKLFF.

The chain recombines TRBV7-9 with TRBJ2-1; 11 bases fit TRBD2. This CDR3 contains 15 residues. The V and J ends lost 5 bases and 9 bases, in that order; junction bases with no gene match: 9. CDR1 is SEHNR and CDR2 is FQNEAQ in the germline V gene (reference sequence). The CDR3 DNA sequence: TGTGCCAGCAGCCCCCTAGCGGGGGGCCTGGCTGAGCAGTTCTTC. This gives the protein CASSPLAGGLAEQFF.

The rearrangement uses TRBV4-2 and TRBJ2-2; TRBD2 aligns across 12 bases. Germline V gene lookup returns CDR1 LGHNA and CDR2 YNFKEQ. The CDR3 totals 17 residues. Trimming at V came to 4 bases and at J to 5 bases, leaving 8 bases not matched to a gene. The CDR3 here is CASSRNPSGGATGELFF. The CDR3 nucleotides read TGTGCCAGCAGCCGAAACCCTAGCGGGGGGGCAACCGGGGAGCTGTTTTTT.

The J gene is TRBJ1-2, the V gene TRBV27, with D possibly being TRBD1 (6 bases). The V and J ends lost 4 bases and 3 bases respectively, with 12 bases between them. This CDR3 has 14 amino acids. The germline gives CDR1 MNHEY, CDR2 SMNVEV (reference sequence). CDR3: CASSSRGGHYGYTF. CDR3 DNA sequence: TGTGCCAGCAGTTCCCGCGGGGGCCACTATGGCTACACCTTC.

CDR3 loop: CASSPWAGSNEKLFF. CDR3 DNA sequence: TGTGCCAGCTCACCATGGGCAGGATCTAATGAAAAACTGTTTTTT. The genes are TRBV18 and TRBJ1-4, with D unresolved. V was cut by 2 bases and J by 3 bases, with 10 bases left in between. The CDR3 sequence is 15 residues long. Germline lookup yields CDR1 KGHSH and CDR2 LQKENI.

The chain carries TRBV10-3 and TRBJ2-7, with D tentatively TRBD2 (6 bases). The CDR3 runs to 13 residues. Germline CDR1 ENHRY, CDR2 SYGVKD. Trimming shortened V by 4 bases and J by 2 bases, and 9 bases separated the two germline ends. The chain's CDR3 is CAISAGGTYEQYV. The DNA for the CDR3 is TGTGCCATCAGTGCCGGGGGAACCTACGAGCAGTACGTC.

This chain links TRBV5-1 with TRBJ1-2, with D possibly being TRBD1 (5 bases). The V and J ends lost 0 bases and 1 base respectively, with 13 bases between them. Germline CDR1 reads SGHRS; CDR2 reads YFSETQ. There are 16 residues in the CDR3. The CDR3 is CASSLGDRIFNYGYTF. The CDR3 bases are TGCGCCAGCAGCTTGGGAGACAGAATTTTTAACTATGGCTACACCTTC. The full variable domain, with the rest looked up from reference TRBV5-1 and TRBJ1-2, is KAGVTQTPRYLIKTRGQQVTLSCSPISGHRSVSWYQQTPGQGLQFLFEYFSETQRNKGNFPGRFSGRQFSNSRSEMNVSTLELGDSALYLCASSLGDRIFNYGYTFGSGTRLTVV.